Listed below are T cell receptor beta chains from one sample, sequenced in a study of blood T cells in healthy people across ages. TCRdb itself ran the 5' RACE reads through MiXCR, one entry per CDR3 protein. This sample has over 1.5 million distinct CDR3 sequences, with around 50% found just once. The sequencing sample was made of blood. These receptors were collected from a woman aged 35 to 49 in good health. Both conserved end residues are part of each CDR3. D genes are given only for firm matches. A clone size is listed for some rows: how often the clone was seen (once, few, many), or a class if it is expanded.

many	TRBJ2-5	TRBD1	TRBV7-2	CASSRTGGETQYF	TGCGCCAGCAGCCGAACAGGGGGGGAGACCCAGTACTTC
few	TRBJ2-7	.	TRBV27	CASSLSFRAEQYF	TGTGCCAGCAGTTTATCGTTCCGGGCCGAGCAGTACTTC
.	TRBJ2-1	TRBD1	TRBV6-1	CASSTGVANEQFF	TGTGCCAGTAGTACAGGGGTTGCTAATGAGCAGTTCTTC
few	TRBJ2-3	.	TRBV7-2	CASSYSVRTSTDTQYF	TGTGCCAGCAGCTATAGTGTACGTACTAGCACAGATACGCAGTATTTT
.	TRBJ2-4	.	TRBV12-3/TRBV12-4	CASSFGQDENIQYF	TGTGCCAGCAGTTTTGGGCAGGACGAAAACATTCAGTACTTC
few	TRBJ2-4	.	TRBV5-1	CASSPPNTIAKNIQYF	TGCGCCAGCAGTCCCCCTAACACCATAGCCAAAAACATTCAGTACTTC
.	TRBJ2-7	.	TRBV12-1	CASSFGASSSYEQYF	TGTGCCAGCAGCTTTGGGGCCTCTAGCTCCTACGAGCAGTACTTC
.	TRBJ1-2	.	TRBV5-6	CASSVSGTPSGLNNYGYTF	TGTGCCAGCAGCGTATCAGGGACCCCATCGGGACTAAATAACTATGGCTACACCTTC
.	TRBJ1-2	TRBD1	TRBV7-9	CASSLGRDRDGGYTF	TGTGCCAGCAGCTTAGGCCGAGACAGGGACGGAGGCTACACCTTC
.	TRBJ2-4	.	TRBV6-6	CASKVGLAKNIQYF	TGTGCCAGCAAAGTGGGCCTAGCCAAAAACATTCAGTACTTC
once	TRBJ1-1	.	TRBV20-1	CSARDLSTGYSTEAFF	TGCAGTGCTAGAGATTTGAGCACAGGTTATAGCACTGAAGCTTTCTTT
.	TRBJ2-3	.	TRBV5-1	CASSRRDGLSTDTQYF	TGCGCCAGCAGCCGCCGGGACGGATTAAGCACAGATACGCAGTATTTT
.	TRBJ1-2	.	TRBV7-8	CASSHRETSRDGYTF	TGTGCCAGCAGCCACAGAGAGACGAGTCGGGATGGCTACACCTTC
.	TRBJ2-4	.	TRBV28	CASSYQGGKNIQYF	TGTGCCAGCAGTTATCAGGGGGGCAAAAACATTCAGTACTTC
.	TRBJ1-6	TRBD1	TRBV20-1	CSARTGGFSPLHF	TGCAGTGCTAGGACAGGGGGGTTTTCACCCCTCCACTTT
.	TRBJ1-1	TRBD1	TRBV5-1	CASSLYRGTGNTEAFF	TGCGCCAGCAGCTTATACAGGGGAACGGGGAACACTGAAGCTTTCTTT
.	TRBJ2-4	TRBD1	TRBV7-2	CASSFARTGGGEQYF	TGTGCCAGCAGCTTTGCCCGGACAGGGGGCGGGGAGCAGTACTTC
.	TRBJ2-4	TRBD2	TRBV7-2	CASSPSGGASLAKNIQYF	TGTGCCAGCAGCCCAAGCGGGGGGGCGTCTCTGGCCAAAAACATTCAGTACTTC
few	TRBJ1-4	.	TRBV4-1	CASSQGQEVLEKLFF	TGCGCCAGCAGCCAAGGACAGGAGGTGCTTGAAAAACTGTTTTTT
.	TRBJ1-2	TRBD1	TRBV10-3	CAVFRDRSSYGYTF	TGTGCCGTCTTCCGGGACAGGAGCTCCTATGGCTACACCTTC
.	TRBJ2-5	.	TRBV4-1	CASSQENKLGETQYF	TGCGCCAGCAGCCAAGAGAACAAGTTGGGAGAGACCCAGTACTTC
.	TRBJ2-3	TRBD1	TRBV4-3	CASNPDRGFSFRDTQYF	TGCGCCAGCAACCCCGACAGGGGATTTAGTTTCAGAGATACGCAGTATTTT
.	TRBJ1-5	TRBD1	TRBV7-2	CASSLAGTGVNQPQHF	TGTGCCAGCAGCTTAGCCGGGACAGGGGTCAATCAGCCCCAGCATTTT
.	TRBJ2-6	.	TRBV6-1	CASRMGVLTF	TGTGCCAGCAGAATGGGCGTCCTGACTTTC
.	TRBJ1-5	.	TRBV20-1	CSAREGQGSNQPQHF	TGCAGTGCTAGAGAGGGGCAGGGTAGCAATCAGCCCCAGCATTTT
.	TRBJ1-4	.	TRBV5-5	CASSLMYPANEKLFF	TGTGCCAGCAGCTTGATGTATCCTGCTAATGAAAAACTGTTTTTT
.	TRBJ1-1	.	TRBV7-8	CASSLDDATNTEAFF	TGTGCCAGCAGCTTAGACGACGCTACGAACACTGAAGCTTTCTTT
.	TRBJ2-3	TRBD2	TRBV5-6	CASSLWGGSDTQYF	TGTGCCAGCAGCTTGTGGGGGGGTTCCGATACGCAGTATTTT
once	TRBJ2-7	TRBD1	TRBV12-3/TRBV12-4	CASSPAGTGEYEQYF	TGTGCCAGCAGCCCCGCCGGGACAGGGGAATACGAGCAGTACTTC
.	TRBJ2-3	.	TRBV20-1	CSASRESSSTDTQYF	TGCAGTGCTAGCCGGGAATCCAGCTCCACAGATACGCAGTATTTT
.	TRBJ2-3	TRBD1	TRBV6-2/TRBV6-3	CASGWLLATGEIDTQYF	TGTGCCAGCGGGTGGCTCCTAGCGACAGGGGAAATAGATACGCAGTATTTT
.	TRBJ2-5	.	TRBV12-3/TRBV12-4	CASSAPEGLGETQYF	TGTGCCAGCAGCGCACCTGAGGGGCTGGGAGAGACCCAGTACTTC
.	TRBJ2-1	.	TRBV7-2	CATRRGHYNEQFF	TGTGCCACTCGACGGGGACACTACAATGAGCAGTTCTTC
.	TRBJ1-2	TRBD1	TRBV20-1	CSAKRLDRVDCGYTF	TGCAGTGCCAAACGTTTAGACAGGGTCGACTGTGGCTACACCTTC
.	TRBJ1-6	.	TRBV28	CASNPDRGSYNSPLHF	TGTGCCAGCAACCCCGACCGGGGCTCCTATAATTCACCCCTCCACTTT
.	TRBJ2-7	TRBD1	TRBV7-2	CASSARQGAGEQYF	TGTGCCAGCAGCGCCAGACAGGGGGCCGGTGAGCAGTACTTC
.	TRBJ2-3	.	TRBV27	CASTKTRILTDTQYF	TGTGCCAGCACGAAGACTAGAATTCTCACAGATACGCAGTATTTT
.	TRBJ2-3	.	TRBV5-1	CASMQEVADTQYF	TGCGCCAGCATGCAGGAAGTGGCAGATACGCAGTATTTT
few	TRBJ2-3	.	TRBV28	CASMVTGSTDTQYF	TGTGCCAGCATGGTAACAGGGAGCACAGATACGCAGTATTTT
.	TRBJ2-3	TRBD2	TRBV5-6	CASIPWGGDTQYF	TGTGCCAGCATCCCCTGGGGGGGGGATACGCAGTATTTT
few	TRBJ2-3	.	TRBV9	CASSPPAVGGTDTQYF	TGTGCCAGCAGCCCTCCCGCGGTTGGCGGGACAGATACGCAGTATTTT
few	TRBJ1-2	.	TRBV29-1	CSVAWREDYGYTF	TGCAGCGTTGCCTGGAGGGAGGACTATGGCTACACCTTC
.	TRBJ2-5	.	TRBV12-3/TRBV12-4	CTSSPIGVETQYF	TGTACCAGCAGCCCGATTGGGGTAGAGACCCAGTACTTC
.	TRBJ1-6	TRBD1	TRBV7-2	CASSSPDRGDPPLHF	TGTGCCAGCAGCTCCCCGGACAGGGGTGATCCACCCCTCCACTTT
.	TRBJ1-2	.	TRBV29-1	CSGLSPGGYTF	TGCAGCGGCCTCAGTCCGGGCGGCTACACCTTC
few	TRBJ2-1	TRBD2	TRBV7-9	CASSFPQGGNNEQFF	TGTGCCAGCAGCTTCCCCCAGGGAGGGAACAATGAGCAGTTCTTC
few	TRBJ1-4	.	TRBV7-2	CASSLRNEKLFF	TGTGCCAGCAGCTTAAGGAATGAAAAACTGTTTTTT
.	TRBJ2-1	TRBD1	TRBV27	CASSLRQGREDEQFF	TGTGCCAGCAGTTTAAGACAGGGCCGCGAAGATGAGCAGTTCTTC
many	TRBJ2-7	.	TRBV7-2	CASSLVVYEQYF	TGTGCCAGCAGCTTAGTAGTCTACGAGCAGTACTTC
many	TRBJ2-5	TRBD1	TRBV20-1	CSALRRTGGRETQYF	TGCAGTGCTCTTCGACGGACAGGGGGTCGAGAGACCCAGTACTTC
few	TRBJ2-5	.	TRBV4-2	CASSRNSAALQETQYF	TGTGCCAGCAGTCGAAATAGTGCCGCACTTCAAGAGACCCAGTACTTC
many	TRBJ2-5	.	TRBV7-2	CASSDGQQETQYF	TGTGCCAGCAGCGATGGACAGCAAGAGACCCAGTACTTC
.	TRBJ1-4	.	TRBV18	CASSAGVNEKLFF	TGTGCCAGCTCAGCAGGGGTTAATGAAAAACTGTTTTTT
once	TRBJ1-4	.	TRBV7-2	CASSKQVSYGEKLFF	TGTGCCAGCAGCAAACAGGTTTCTTATGGTGAAAAACTGTTTTTT